The rows below give T cell receptor beta chains drawn from one sample of a study of blood T cell repertoires in COVID-19. The table came from immunoSEQ multiplex PCR; TCRdb's copy has only in-frame clones and leaves some out. The data contain fewer than 250,000 clones, 83% of them singletons. Sequencing was performed on peripheral blood. Source of these receptors: a woman between 45 and 65 years old with acute or convalescent COVID-19. The CDR3 runs from the conserved cysteine through the conserved F or W.

v_call cdr3_aa
TRBV2 CASRQGAGEKLFF
TRBV6-5 CAGGSSYEQYF
TRBV4-1 CASSQEGAAYTEAFF
TRBV29-1 CSVSSFGEAFF
TRBV24-1 CATSPGTGGLDEQFF
TRBV6-5 CASSYPPGGGNTEAFF
TRBV11-2 CAIGRSEAFF
TRBV7-2 CASSSYYSSGNTIYF
TRBV24-1 CATSDFKPLAGGPTANEQFF
TRBV5-4 CASSFRGGAIYEQYF
TRBV2 CASSNNRGLTEAFF
TRBV27 CASSPDLMTGWNSPLHF
TRBV18 CASSPTVGDTYQPQHF
TRBV20-1 CSGGGLETQYF
TRBV19 CASTILGSGSGNTIYF
TRBV11-2 CASSLGFIGGLANEQFF
TRBV5-6 CASSLKPGGGGGELFF
TRBV12-5 CASGTGTARSYNEQFF
TRBV13 CASRSSGRRETQYF
TRBV27 CASSPRGPVSSYNEQFF
TRBV2 CASNGQGGQPQHF
TRBV6-1 CASSERHRRDSYGYTF
TRBV19 CASSPRQGARYEQYF
TRBV6-6 CASSPIPGLAEVPYNEQFF
TRBV18 CASSPNSVNTEAFF
TRBV2 CASSVGYYEQYF
TRBV4-1 CASKREELSYEQYF
TRBV30 CAWSVPRNTIYF
TRBV5-1 CASSFGPSSGGNTIYF
TRBV2 CASRPGQGISDQPQHF
TRBV28 CASFSGGGLLSSYEQYF
TRBV7-2 CASSLTSGRQYEQYF
TRBV5-4 CASGPGDYNSPLHF
TRBV29-1 CSVRLAYNEQFF
TRBV3-1/TRBV3-2 CASSPLAGAYEQYF
TRBV9 CASRGDRGNTEAFF
TRBV28 CASSPDYEQYF